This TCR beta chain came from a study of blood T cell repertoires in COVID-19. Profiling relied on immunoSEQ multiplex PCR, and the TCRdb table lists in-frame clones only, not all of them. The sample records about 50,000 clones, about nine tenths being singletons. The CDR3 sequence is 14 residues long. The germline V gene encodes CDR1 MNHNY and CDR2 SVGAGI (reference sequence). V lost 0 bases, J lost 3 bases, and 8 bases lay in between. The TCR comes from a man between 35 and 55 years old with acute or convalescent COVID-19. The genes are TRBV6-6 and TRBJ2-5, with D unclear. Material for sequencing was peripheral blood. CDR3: CASSYSAGEETQYF. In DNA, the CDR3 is TGTGCCAGCAGTTACTCGGCTGGAGAAGAGACCCAGTACTTC.